The following is a TCR beta chain sequence with its context. It has no known antigen specificity. No base qualities exist here, and no much larger clone lies one base off it. Participants were included only if at least one PBMC sample before ART initiation and at least two post-ART samples were available. All participants with HIV were treated in the United States of America. Before DNA extraction, cryopreserved samples of roughly 0.9-11 million PBMC were thawed and washed. At the time of the earliest PBMC sample, participants with HIV were aged between about 20 and 54 years. Per participant, PBMC samples came from 1-4 timepoints prior to ART initiation and 2-8 timepoints following ART initiation, for a median of 7 samples. Serial HIV viral load, CD4+ T-cell count, ART history and demographic data were obtained for every participant. Genomic DNA was extracted from unsorted PBMC with a Qiagen kit on a QIAcube, processed in batches of 12 samples.

The data are from a study of long-term antiretroviral therapy in people with HIV (dated by TCRdb to 2022 to 2024). At the level of the whole study: The earliest samples were collected approximately a decade before the 2015 WHO recommendation for immediate ART, a period when ART was typically delayed until CD4 counts fell. A retrospective serial study tested whether changes in peripheral blood TRB repertoire composition and diversity were associated with ART initiation and durable HIV suppression. From 30 to 35 adults with confirmed HIV infection, the cohort provided some 200 cryopreserved PBMC samples, gathered serially across a mean of about six years (range 1-12). About 35% of the 30 participants with HIV were female. No cross-contamination during QIAcube processing turned up in test extractions that ran a monoclonal T-cell line alongside 25 to 35 polyclonal samples.

From the cysteine through the phenylalanine, the CDR3 covers 15 amino acids. Left in the record is the CDR3 DNA by itself, 45 bases read in frame from the first base. The germline V gene encodes CDR1 SGHRS and CDR2 YFSETQ. Germline trimming amounts to 2 bases on V and 6 bases on J, with 8 as the count of junction bases outside the gene matches. The immunoSEQ hsTCRB v3.0 assay was used at survey level resolution for TRB variable region sequencing. The target sequencing depth for TRB was about 35,000-50,000 T-cell genomes per sample. An Illumina MiSeq with a v3 150-cycle kit was used to sequence the pooled TRB libraries. In the original analysis: Analysis of repertoires was carried out in R inside a reproducible Nextflow workflow spanning QC, data transformation and analysis. LymphoSeq2, an R package for AIRR-Seq data exploration, was used to implement custom analyses. Four samples yielding fewer than 5000 total TRB sequences were excluded, leaving 150 to 200 analyzed HIV repertoires. Among the approximately 190 retained HIV repertoires, around 60 were collected before ART initiation and approximately 130 were collected after ART initiation. Repertoires were downsampled to 5000 TRB nucleotide sequences, and summary statistics were averaged over 100 downsampling iterations. Only TRB sequences with CDR3 regions of at least seven amino acids were retained for analysis. Diversity was measured with a Shannon entropy-derived clonality score and the Gini coefficient. Repertoire networks linked the top 5000 CDR3 amino acid sequences whenever two sequences differed by an edit distance of one. For TRB CDR3 amino acid sequences, antigen specificity groups and MHC restriction were predicted with GLIPH2. Known CMV, EBV, HIV or tissue antigen associations were flagged by matching CDR3 amino acid sequences against VDJdb and McPAS-TCR. Pre-ART, post-ART and control groups were compared with Wilcoxon signed-rank tests and Holm-Bonferroni correction. The immuneACCESS repertoire file appears here via TCRdb, limited to in-frame rearrangements. These files lack a portion of the clones; in checked studies, under half of the deficit traces to unresolved V genes, and the cause of the others is not known. V and J calls and clone size are as listed in that table; D and trimming were resolved from the DNA. The sample contains around 36,000 clones, around 79% of them found a single time. The top ten clones comprise about 3.5% of the sample.

The study at large found these results: No data were available on ART adherence, viral resistance or therapy changes, limiting inferences about post-ART repertoire changes. Starting ART was linked to a significant rise in TRB diversity, yet even with long-term ART the diversity remained significantly lower than in transplant donor controls. The repertoire was dominated across all time points by expanded TRB clones identified before ART initiation, although this dominance was seen to fluctuate and to decrease in many PLHIV after ART. CDR3 length ranges in HIV repertoires were narrower than in controls, and network structure suggested an antigen-experienced repertoire with only a slight naive shift after ART. Samples dated from about 2004 to 2017, and the ART regimens used may be less effective than current ones. Because pre-ART samples had limited cell numbers, unsorted PBMC were profiled rather than sorted CD4+ and CD8+ T cells. Limited PBMC availability meant only the TCR beta chain was sequenced, without alpha chain pairing.

The source was unsorted PBMCs, collected 3 years after starting antiretroviral therapy. The sequence derives from a man in his forties or fifties with HIV. Recombination linked TRBV5-1 to TRBJ2-7; TRBD2 agrees with 10 junctional bases. The DNA sequence is given as TGCGCCAGCAGCTTAGATAAGCGGGAGGGCCGCGAGCAGTACTTC. It specifies CASSLDKREGREQYF. Reference TRBV5-1 and TRBJ2-7 proteins supply the regions before and after the CDR3; the full variable domain is: KAGVTQTPRYLIKTRGQQVTLSCSPISGHRSVSWYQQTPGQGLQFLFEYFSETQRNKGNFPGRFSGRQFSNSRSEMNVSTLELGDSALYLCASSLDKREGREQYFGPGTRLTVT.